Each of the 9 T cell receptor beta chains below was sequenced from the same sample in a study of blood T cell repertoires in COVID-19. Method: immunoSEQ multiplex PCR; TCRdb's copy keeps in-frame clones and lacks some. The data contain a few hundred thousand clones, approximately 90% of them singletons. Sequencing was done on a sample of PBMCs or T cells enriched from blood (not recorded which). All receptors derive from a woman younger than 45 who had recovered from COVID-19.

The rearrangement uses TRBV29-1 and TRBJ1-2, with TRBD1 matching over 7 bases. CDR1 and CDR2 from the germline V gene are SQVTM and ANQGSEA. CDR3 length: 14 amino acids. V gave up 3 bases and J gave up 1 base; unmatched junction bases: 5. The CDR3 DNA reads as TGCAGCGTTGACCGGGACAGAGATAACTATGGCTACACCTTC. It encodes CSVDRDRDNYGYTF.

This chain's CDR3 is CASSPRLYEQYF. CDR3 DNA sequence: TGTGCCAGCAGCCCCCGACTGTACGAGCAGTACTTC. The rearrangement uses TRBV6-2 or TRBV6-3 and TRBJ2-7, with D uncertain. The germline gives CDR1 MNHEY, CDR2 SVGEGT. V was cut by 6 bases and J by 4 bases, with 10 bases left in between. The CDR3 sequence is 12 residues long.

The V and J genes are TRBV9 and TRBJ1-6; 9 bases align to TRBD1. This CDR3 is 15 amino acids long. From germline, CDR1 is SGDLS and CDR2 YYNGEE. V was clipped by 0 bases and J by 10 bases; unmatched bases: 5. The CDR3 DNA reads as TGTGCCAGCAGCGTAGATCACAGGGGGCGGTCACCCCTCCACTTT. Its protein product is CASSVDHRGRSPLHF.

V and J are TRBV7-9 and TRBJ1-4; D unclear. Trimming cost V 10 bases and J 3 bases, with 6 bases left between them. The CDR3 sequence is 11 residues long. The V gene's germline CDR1 is SEHNR and CDR2 FQNEAQ (reference sequence). CDR3 in amino acids: CATAANEKLFF. In nucleotides, the CDR3 is TGTGCCACAGCGGCTAATGAAAAACTGTTTTTT. Filled out from reference TRBV7-9 and TRBJ1-4, the complete variable domain reads DTGVSQNPRHKITKRGQNVTFRCDPISEHNRLYWYRQTLGQGPEFLTYFQNEAQLEKSRLLSDRFSAERPKGSFSTLEIQRTEQGDSAMYLCATAANEKLFFGSGTQLSVL.

The chain recombines TRBV5-1 with TRBJ2-7, with 8 bases aligning to TRBD2. Germline loops: CDR1 SGHRS, CDR2 YFSETQ. The ends lost 1 base at V and 5 bases at J; junction bases unmatched: 2. This CDR3 contains 13 residues. This chain's CDR3 is CASSLLLADEQYF. As DNA, the CDR3 is TGCGCCAGCAGCTTGCTACTAGCGGACGAGCAGTACTTC.

The chain is built from TRBV15 and TRBJ2-3, with 7 bases matching TRBD1. Germline loops: CDR1 LNHNV, CDR2 YYDKDF (reference sequence). The length of the CDR3 is 15 residues. V trimming: 1 base; J trimming: 2 bases; junction bases outside the gene matches: 3. The CDR3 region is CATSRARGTTDTQYF. The CDR3, as DNA: TGTGCCACCAGCAGAGCCAGGGGGACCACAGATACGCAGTATTTT.

The rearrangement links TRBV6-2 or TRBV6-3 to TRBJ1-2; no clear D. Trimming pared 6 bases from V and 1 base from J, leaving 9 bases between. Germline V gene lookup returns CDR1 MNHEY and CDR2 SVGEGT. The CDR3 contains 13 residues. DNA of the CDR3: TGTGCCAGCAGCCTCAACAATAACTATGGCTACACCTTC. Its translation is CASSLNNNYGYTF.

The V gene is TRBV10-2, the J gene TRBJ1-1, with unresolved D. Germline assignment: CDR1 WSHSY and CDR2 SAAADI. With 0 bases removed from V and 1 base from J, the gap between germline ends came to 12 bases. The CDR3 sequence is 16 residues long. The CDR3 sequence: CASSESIGRGNTEAFF. In DNA, the CDR3 is TGCGCCAGCAGTGAGTCGATCGGCAGAGGGAACACTGAAGCTTTCTTT.

This clone was seen just once. This chain uses TRBV6-5 with TRBJ1-6; 8 bases fit TRBD1. Unmatched junction bases numbered 9, after V lost 7 bases and J lost 7 bases. CDR1 is MNHEY and CDR2 is SVGAGI in the germline V gene. The CDR3 sequence is 15 residues long. The CDR3 spells CASTDRGVVNSPLHF. CDR3 bases: TGTGCCAGCACCGACAGGGGAGTAGTCAATTCACCCCTCCACTTT.